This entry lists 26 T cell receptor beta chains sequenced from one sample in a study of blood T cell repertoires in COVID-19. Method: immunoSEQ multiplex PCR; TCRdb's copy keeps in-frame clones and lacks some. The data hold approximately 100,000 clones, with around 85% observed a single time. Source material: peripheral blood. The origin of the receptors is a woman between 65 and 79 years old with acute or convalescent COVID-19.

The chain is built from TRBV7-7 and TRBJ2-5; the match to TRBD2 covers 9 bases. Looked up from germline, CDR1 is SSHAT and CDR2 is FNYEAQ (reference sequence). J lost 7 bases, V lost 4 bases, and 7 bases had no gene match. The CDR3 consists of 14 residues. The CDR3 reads CASSSSGMEGTQYF. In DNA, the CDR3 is TGTGCCAGCAGCTCTAGCGGGATGGAAGGGACCCAGTACTTC.

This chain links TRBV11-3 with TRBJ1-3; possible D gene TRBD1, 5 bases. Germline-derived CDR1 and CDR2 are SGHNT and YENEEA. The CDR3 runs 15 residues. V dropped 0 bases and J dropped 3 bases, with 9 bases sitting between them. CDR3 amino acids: CASSLDRGLGNTIYF. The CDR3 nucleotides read TGTGCCAGCAGCTTAGATCGGGGACTTGGAAACACCATATATTTT.

The CDR3 nucleotides read TGTGCCAGCAGCACTGGGACTAGCGGTTCCTACGAGCAGTACGTC. Protein product: CASSTGTSGSYEQYV. The chain is built from TRBV11-2 and TRBJ2-7; 11 bases are shared with TRBD2. V was pared by 5 bases and J by 1 base, with 4 bases of the junction left unmatched. This CDR3 spans 15 amino acids. CDR1 is SGHAT, CDR2 FQNNGV, per germline.

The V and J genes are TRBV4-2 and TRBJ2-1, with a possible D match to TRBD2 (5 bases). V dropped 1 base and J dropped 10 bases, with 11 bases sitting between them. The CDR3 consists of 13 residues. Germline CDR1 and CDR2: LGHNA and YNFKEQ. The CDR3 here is CASSQATSREQFF. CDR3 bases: TGTGCCAGCAGCCAAGCAACTAGTCGCGAGCAGTTCTTC.

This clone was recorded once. The CDR3 loop reads CASSQGDRGRGETQYF. DNA for the CDR3: TGCGCCAGCAGCCAAGGAGACAGGGGGCGGGGGGAGACCCAGTACTTC. V usage is TRBV4-1 and J usage is TRBJ2-5; 10 bases match TRBD1. The junction had 7 bases not matched to a gene; V was cut back by 1 base and J by 5 bases. The CDR3 consists of 16 residues. Per germline, CDR1 MGHRA and CDR2 YSYEKL.

CDR3 sequence: CASSLSPGQNYEQYV. The CDR3 DNA reads TGTGCCAGCTCACTCTCTCCGGGACAGAACTACGAGCAGTACGTC. The genes are TRBV18 and TRBJ2-7; 7 nucleotides line up with TRBD1. Trimming removed 4 bases from V and 3 bases from J; junction bases left unmatched: 9. The CDR3 runs to 15 residues. CDR1 is KGHSH and CDR2 is LQKENI in the germline V gene.

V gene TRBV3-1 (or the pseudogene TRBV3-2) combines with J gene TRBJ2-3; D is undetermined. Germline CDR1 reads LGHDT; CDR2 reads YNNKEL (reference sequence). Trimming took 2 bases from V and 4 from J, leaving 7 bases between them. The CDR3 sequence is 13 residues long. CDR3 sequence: CASSQLLADTQYF. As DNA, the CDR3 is TGTGCCAGCAGCCAATTACTCGCAGATACGCAGTATTTT.

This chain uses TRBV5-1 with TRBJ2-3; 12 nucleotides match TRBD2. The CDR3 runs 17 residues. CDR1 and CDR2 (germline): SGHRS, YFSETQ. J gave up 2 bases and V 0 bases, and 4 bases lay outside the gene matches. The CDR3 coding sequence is TGCGCCAGCAGCTTGGATGGACTAGCGGGGTTCACAGATACGCAGTATTTT. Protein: CASSLDGLAGFTDTQYF.

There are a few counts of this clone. CDR3 region: CASSGLAGGDEKLFF. The CDR3 nucleotides read TGTGCCAGCAGCGGGCTGGCCGGGGGGGATGAAAAACTGTTTTTT. The rearrangement joins TRBV5-6 to TRBJ1-4; D is perhaps TRBD1 (5 bases). The length of the CDR3 is 15 residues. The germline V and J ends were trimmed by 4 bases and 6 bases, with 16 bases remaining between them. From germline, CDR1 is SGHDT and CDR2 YYEEEE.

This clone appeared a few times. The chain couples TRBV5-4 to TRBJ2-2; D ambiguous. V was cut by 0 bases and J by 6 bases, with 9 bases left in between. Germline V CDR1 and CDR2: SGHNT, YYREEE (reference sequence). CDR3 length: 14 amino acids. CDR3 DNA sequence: TGTGCCAGCAGCTTGGGAATAGAAGCCGGGGAGCTGTTTTTT. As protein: CASSLGIEAGELFF.

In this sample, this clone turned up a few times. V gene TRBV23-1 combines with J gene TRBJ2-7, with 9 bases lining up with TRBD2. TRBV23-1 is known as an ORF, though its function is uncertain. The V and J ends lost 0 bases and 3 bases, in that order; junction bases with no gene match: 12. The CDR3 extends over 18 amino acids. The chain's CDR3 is CASSQSPRAGGPLYEQYV. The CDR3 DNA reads TGCGCCAGCAGTCAATCGCCCCGAGCGGGAGGTCCCCTCTACGAGCAGTACGTC.

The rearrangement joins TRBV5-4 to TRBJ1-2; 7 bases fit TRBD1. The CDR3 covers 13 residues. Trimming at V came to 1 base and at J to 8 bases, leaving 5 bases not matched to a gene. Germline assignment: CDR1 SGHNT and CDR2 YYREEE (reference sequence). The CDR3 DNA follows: TGTGCCAGCAGCTTGAGCACAGGGGTCGGCTACACCTTC. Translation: CASSLSTGVGYTF.

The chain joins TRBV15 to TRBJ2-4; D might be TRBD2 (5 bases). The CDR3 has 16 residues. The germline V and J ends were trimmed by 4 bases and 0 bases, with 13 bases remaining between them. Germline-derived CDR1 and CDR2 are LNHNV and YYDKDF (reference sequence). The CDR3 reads CATSMGSGLAKNIQYF. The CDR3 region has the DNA TGTGCCACCAGCATGGGTTCTGGACTAGCCAAAAACATTCAGTACTTC.

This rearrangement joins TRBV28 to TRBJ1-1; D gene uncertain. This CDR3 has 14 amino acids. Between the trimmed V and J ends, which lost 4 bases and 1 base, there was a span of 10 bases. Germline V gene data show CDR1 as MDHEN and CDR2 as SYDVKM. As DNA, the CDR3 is TGTGCCAGCAGTTACGGGATCCGGAACACTGAAGCTTTCTTT. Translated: CASSYGIRNTEAFF.

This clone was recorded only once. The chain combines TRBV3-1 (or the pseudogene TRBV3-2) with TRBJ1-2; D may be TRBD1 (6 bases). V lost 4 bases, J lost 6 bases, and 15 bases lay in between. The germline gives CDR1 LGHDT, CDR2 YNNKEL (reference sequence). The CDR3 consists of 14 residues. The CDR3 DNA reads TGTGCCAGCAGCCCAGGGGCAGGGAGGGATGGCTACACCTTC. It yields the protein CASSPGAGRDGYTF.

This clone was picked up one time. CDR3 in amino acids: CASSEAPHSNTGELFF. The CDR3 DNA follows: TGTGCCAGCAGTGAAGCGCCACATTCGAACACCGGGGAGCTGTTTTTT. The chain uses TRBV2 and TRBJ2-2; D uncertain. Trimming removed 0 bases at V and 0 bases at J, with 8 bases between. CDR1 is SNHLY and CDR2 is FYNNEI in the germline V gene. This CDR3 region has 16 residues.

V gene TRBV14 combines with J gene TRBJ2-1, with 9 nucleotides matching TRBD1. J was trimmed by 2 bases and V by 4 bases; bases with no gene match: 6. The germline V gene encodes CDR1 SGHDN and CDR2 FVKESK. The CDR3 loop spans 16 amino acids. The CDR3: CASSPADRGPYNEQFF. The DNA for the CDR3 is TGTGCCAGCAGCCCCGCGGACAGGGGACCCTACAATGAGCAGTTCTTC. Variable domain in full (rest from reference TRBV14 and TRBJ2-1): EAGVTQFPSHSVIEKGQTVTLRCDPISGHDNLYWYRRVMGKEIKFLLHFVKESKQDESGMPNNRFLAERTGGTYSTLKVQPAELEDSGVYFCASSPADRGPYNEQFFGPGTRLTVL.

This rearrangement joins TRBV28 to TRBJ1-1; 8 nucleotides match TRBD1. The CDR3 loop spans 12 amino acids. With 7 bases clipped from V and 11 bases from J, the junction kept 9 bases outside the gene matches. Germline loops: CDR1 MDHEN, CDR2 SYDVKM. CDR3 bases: TGTGCCAGCACCAGCAGGGGGCTTGACGCTTTCTTT. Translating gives CASTSRGLDAFF.

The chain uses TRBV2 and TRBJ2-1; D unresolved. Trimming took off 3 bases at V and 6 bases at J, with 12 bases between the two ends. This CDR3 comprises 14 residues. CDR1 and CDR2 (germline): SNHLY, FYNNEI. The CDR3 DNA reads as TGTGCCAGCAGTGAGGGCCCACCTACCAATGAGCAGTTCTTC. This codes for CASSEGPPTNEQFF.

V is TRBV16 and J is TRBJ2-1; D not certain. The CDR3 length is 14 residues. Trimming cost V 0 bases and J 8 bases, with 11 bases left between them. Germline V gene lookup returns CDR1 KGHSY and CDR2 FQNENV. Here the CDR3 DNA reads TGTGCCAGCAGCCAATCAACAAGCGCCCATGAGCAGTTCTTC. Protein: CASSQSTSAHEQFF. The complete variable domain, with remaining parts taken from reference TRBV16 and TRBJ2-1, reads GEEVAQTPKHLVRGEGQKAKLYCAPIKGHSYVFWYQQVLKNEFKFLISFQNENVFDETGMPKERFSAKCLPNSPCSLEIQATKLEDSAVYFCASSQSTSAHEQFFGPGTRLTVL.

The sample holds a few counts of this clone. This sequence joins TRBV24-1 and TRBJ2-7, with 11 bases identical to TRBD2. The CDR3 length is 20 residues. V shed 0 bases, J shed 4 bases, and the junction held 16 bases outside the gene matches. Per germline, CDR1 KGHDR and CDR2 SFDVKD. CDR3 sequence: CATSDLTGIEIGTSGYEQYV. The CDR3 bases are TGTGCCACCAGTGATTTGACAGGGATCGAAATTGGGACTAGCGGTTACGAGCAGTACGTC.

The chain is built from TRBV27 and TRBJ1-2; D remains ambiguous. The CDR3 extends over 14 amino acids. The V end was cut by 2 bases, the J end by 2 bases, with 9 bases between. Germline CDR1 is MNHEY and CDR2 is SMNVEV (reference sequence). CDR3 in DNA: TGTGCCAGCAGTTTACGGAGGGCCAACTATGGCTACACCTTC. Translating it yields CASSLRRANYGYTF.

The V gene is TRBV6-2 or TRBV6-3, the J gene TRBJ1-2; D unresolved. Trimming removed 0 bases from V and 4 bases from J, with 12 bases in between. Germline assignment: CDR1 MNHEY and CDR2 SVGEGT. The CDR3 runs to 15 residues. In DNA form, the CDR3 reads TGTGCCAGCAGTTACTCGAACCCGGGAGGCTATGGCTACACCTTC. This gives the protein CASSYSNPGGYGYTF.

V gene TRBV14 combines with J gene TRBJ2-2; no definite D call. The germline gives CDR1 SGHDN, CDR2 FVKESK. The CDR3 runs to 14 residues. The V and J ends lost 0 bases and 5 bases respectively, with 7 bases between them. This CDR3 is CASSQDSLTGELFF. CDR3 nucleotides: TGTGCCAGCAGCCAAGATTCCCTAACCGGGGAGCTGTTTTTT.

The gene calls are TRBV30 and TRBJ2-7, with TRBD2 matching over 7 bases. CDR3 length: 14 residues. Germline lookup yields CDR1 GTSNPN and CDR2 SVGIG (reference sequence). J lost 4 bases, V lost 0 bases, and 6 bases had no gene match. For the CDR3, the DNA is TGTGCCTGGAGTGTCTCTAGCGGAGTATACGAGCAGTACGTC. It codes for CAWSVSSGVYEQYV.

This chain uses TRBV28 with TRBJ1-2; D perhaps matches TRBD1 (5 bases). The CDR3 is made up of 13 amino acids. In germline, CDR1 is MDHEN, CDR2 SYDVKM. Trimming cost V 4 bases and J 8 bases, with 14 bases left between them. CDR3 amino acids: CASSSSWGEGYTF. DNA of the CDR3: TGTGCCAGCAGTTCGTCGTGGGGGGAAGGCTACACCTTC.